A single sample is the source of the 22 T cell receptor beta chains below, sequenced in a study of monozygotic twins with inflammatory bowel disease. TCRdb reprocessed the 5' RACE reads and stores each CDR3 protein as one record, lacking DNA. This sample's table has some 170,000 distinct CDR3 sequences. The sample taken for sequencing was blood. The receptors here all came from a human donor with ulcerative colitis or Crohn's disease, or a healthy co-twin of an affected twin (not recorded which).

The gene calls are TRBV4-2 and TRBJ2-1; with no DNA, the TCRdb D assignment of TRBD1 cannot be verified. The CDR3 consists of 15 residues. In germline, CDR1 is LGHNA, CDR2 YNFKEQ. This CDR3 reads CASSLKGARYNEQFF.

V gene TRBV3-1 combines with J gene TRBJ1-2; TCRdb's D call, TRBD1, is unchecked because there is no DNA. This CDR3 is built from 15 residues. Germline CDR1 LGHDT, CDR2 YNNKEL (reference sequence). The CDR3 here is CASSQGPGYNYGYTF.

This chain connects TRBV3-1 to TRBJ1-2; with no DNA, the TCRdb D assignment of TRBD1 cannot be verified. The germline V gene has CDR1 LGHDT and CDR2 YNNKEL (reference sequence). CDR3 length: 18 residues. The CDR3 loop reads CASSQDLRSGGGWRGYTF.

This chain uses TRBV20-1 with TRBJ2-7; TCRdb's D gene call, TRBD2, goes unchecked for lack of DNA. The CDR3 sequence is 14 residues long. Germline V lookup: CDR1 DFQATT, CDR2 SNEGSKA (reference sequence). The chain's CDR3 is CSETRLAGAYEQYF.

V is TRBV6-1 and J is TRBJ1-2; TCRdb indicates TRBD1, and absent DNA this call remains unverified. This CDR3 is built from 14 residues. CDR1 and CDR2 (germline): MNHNS, SASEGT. CDR3 residues: CASRWTDLMGGYTF.

This chain connects TRBV7-2 to TRBJ2-3; TCRdb lists TRBD2, though no DNA is available to test this call. CDR1 and CDR2 from the germline V gene are SGHTA and FQGNSA. The CDR3 spans 16 residues. CDR3 amino acids: CASSLATSGGWDTQYF. The whole variable domain, remainder taken from reference TRBV7-2 and TRBJ2-3, is GAGVSQSPSNKVTEKGKDVELRCDPISGHTALYWYRQSLGQGLEFLIYFQGNSAPDKSGLPSDRFSAERTGGSVSTLTIQRTQQEDSAVYLCASSLATSGGWDTQYFGPGTRLTVL.

V gene TRBV20-1 combines with J gene TRBJ2-1; checking the TCRdb D call of TRBD1 is not possible without DNA. Germline CDR1 is DFQATT and CDR2 is SNEGSKA (reference sequence). This CDR3 spans 15 amino acids. CDR3 sequence: CSARAPGQGDNEQFF.

V is TRBV6-1 and J is TRBJ2-5; without DNA, the TCRdb call of TRBD2 cannot be checked. Germline CDR1 MNHNS, CDR2 SASEGT. This CDR3 has 17 amino acids. The CDR3 here is CASSFEGPFELQETQYF.

The V call is TRBV19, the J call TRBJ2-3; there is no DNA to check the TCRdb D call of TRBD1. CDR1 LNHDA and CDR2 SQIVND come from the germline V gene (reference sequence). The CDR3 is 18 amino acids. The CDR3 sequence is CASSITAFGGALTDTQYF.

The chain is built from TRBV15 and TRBJ2-7; the TRBD1 assignment by TCRdb is unverifiable without DNA. This CDR3 has 14 residues. Germline CDR1 LNHNV, CDR2 YYDKDF (reference sequence). This CDR3 is CATSISTTGNEQYF.

The V call is TRBV7-2, the J call TRBJ2-1; TCRdb outputs TRBD2, but without DNA this stays unchecked. CDR3 length: 16 residues. Germline assignment: CDR1 SGHTA and CDR2 FQGNSA. The CDR3 spells CASSLFGGRLVNEQFF.

This chain joins TRBV4-2 and TRBJ2-1; TCRdb lists TRBD2, though no DNA is available to test this call. Looked up from germline, CDR1 is LGHNA and CDR2 is YNFKEQ. The CDR3 is 15 amino acids. CDR3 amino acids: CASSQGDEADNEQFF.

The CDR3 is CASSLMAGGFSNEQFF. The chain carries TRBV7-8 and TRBJ2-1; TCRdb returns TRBD1, unconfirmable since there is no DNA. This CDR3 is built from 16 residues. Germline V gene sequence: CDR1 SGHVS, CDR2 FQNEAQ. The full variable domain, in which reference TRBV7-8 and TRBJ2-1 provide the parts outside the CDR3, is GAGVSQSPRYKVAKRGQDVALRCDPISGHVSLFWYQQALGQGPEFLTYFQNEAQLDKSGLPSDRFFAERPEGSVSTLKIQRTQQEDSAVYLCASSLMAGGFSNEQFFGPGTRLTVL.

V is TRBV3-1 and J is TRBJ1-2; TCRdb reports TRBD1, a call that lacks DNA to check it against. The CDR3 has 13 amino acids. Germline lookup yields CDR1 LGHDT and CDR2 YNNKEL (reference sequence). The chain's CDR3 is CASSPGQGEGYTF.

The chain employs TRBV18 and TRBJ2-1; TCRdb's assignment of TRBD1 cannot be checked, as there is no DNA. The length of the CDR3 is 15 residues. The germline gives CDR1 KGHSH, CDR2 LQKENI. The CDR3 protein is CASSLRDRVYNEQFF.

The chain joins TRBV7-8 to TRBJ2-7. Germline-derived CDR1 and CDR2 are SGHVS and FQNEAQ. This CDR3 is 12 amino acids long. CDR3 region: CASSPVGDEQYF.

The rearrangement links TRBV19 to TRBJ2-1. The CDR3 covers 12 residues. CDR1 and CDR2 (germline): LNHDA, SQIVND (reference sequence). The CDR3 sequence: CASSIATNEQFF.

The genes are TRBV7-9 and TRBJ2-1. CDR1 and CDR2 from the germline V gene are SEHNR and FQNEAQ (reference sequence). The CDR3 contains 13 residues. The CDR3 region is CASSLSAYNEQFF. The full variable domain, with the rest looked up from reference TRBV7-9 and TRBJ2-1, is DTGVSQNPRHKITKRGQNVTFRCDPISEHNRLYWYRQTLGQGPEFLTYFQNEAQLEKSRLLSDRFSAERPKGSFSTLEIQRTEQGDSAMYLCASSLSAYNEQFFGPGTRLTVL.

The chain couples TRBV6-5 to TRBJ1-2. Germline lookup yields CDR1 MNHEY and CDR2 SVGAGI. The CDR3 totals 15 residues. The CDR3: CASSYDLSHPYGYTF.

This rearrangement joins TRBV6-5 to TRBJ1-1. The CDR3 has 16 amino acids. The germline V gene encodes CDR1 MNHEY and CDR2 SVGAGI. CDR3 in amino acids: CASSYSSAVKYTEAFF.

CDR3 sequence reads: CASREYSNQPQHF. The chain links TRBV5-1 to TRBJ1-5. This CDR3 spans 13 amino acids. Germline V gives CDR1 SGHRS, CDR2 YFSETQ.

This sequence joins TRBV7-6 and TRBJ2-7; the TCRdb call, TRBD1, lacks DNA for checking. Germline V gene data show CDR1 as SGHVS and CDR2 as FNYEAQ. CDR3 length: 17 amino acids. This chain's CDR3 is CASSSGTRNLPAYEQYF.